This is a list of T cell receptor beta chains from one sample in a study of OX40 agonist ivuxolimab in advanced cancers. Repertoires were generated with immunoSEQ multiplex PCR, while TCRdb's copy carries only in-frame clones and drops some. The sample contains more than 65,000 clones, around 89% of which appear only once. The specimen comprised CD4+ or CD8+ T cells sorted from blood, sampled in a trial of the OX40 agonist ivuxolimab. Receptor source: an adult with an advanced solid tumor such as melanoma, head and neck, liver or kidney cancer. Each CDR3 is given with its conserved first and last residue. D genes are given only for firm matches. Expanded clones get a size class; other rows say once, few or many, or leave the size out.

clone_size: once; v_call: TRBV19; j_call: TRBJ2-3; cdr3_length: 14; d_call: -; cdr3_nt: TGTGCCAGTAGTATGAAGGATAGCACAGATACGCAGTATTTT; cdr3_aa: CASSMKDSTDTQYF
clone_size: -; v_call: TRBV11-3; j_call: TRBJ1-2; cdr3_length: 16; d_call: -; cdr3_nt: TGTGCCAGCAGCCTGGGGTTGTTCGGTAATAACTATGGCTACACCTTC; cdr3_aa: CASSLGLFGNNYGYTF
clone_size: -; v_call: TRBV28; j_call: TRBJ2-3; cdr3_length: 14; d_call: TRBD1; cdr3_nt: TGTGCCAGCAGACAACAGGGGTCCACAGATACGCAGTATTTT; cdr3_aa: CASRQQGSTDTQYF
clone_size: -; v_call: TRBV25-1; j_call: TRBJ2-5; cdr3_length: 17; d_call: TRBD1; cdr3_nt: TGTGCCAGCAGTGCTGTCCCGGGACAGGGATACGAGGAGACCCAGTACTTC; cdr3_aa: CASSAVPGQGYEETQYF
clone_size: -; v_call: TRBV5-4; j_call: TRBJ2-1; cdr3_length: 13; d_call: -; cdr3_nt: TGTGCCAGCAGCTTGGCAATCCGGGATGAGCAGTTCTTC; cdr3_aa: CASSLAIRDEQFF
clone_size: -; v_call: TRBV29-1; j_call: TRBJ1-2; cdr3_length: 15; d_call: TRBD1; cdr3_nt: TGCAGCGTTGTAGCAGGACAGGGAAGAAGCTCTGGCTACACCTTC; cdr3_aa: CSVVAGQGRSSGYTF
clone_size: -; v_call: TRBV30; j_call: TRBJ2-7; cdr3_length: 12; d_call: -; cdr3_nt: TGTGCCTGGACCCTACTCATGGGAGAGCAGTACTTC; cdr3_aa: CAWTLLMGEQYF
clone_size: -; v_call: TRBV10-3; j_call: TRBJ1-1; cdr3_length: 14; d_call: -; cdr3_nt: TGTGCCATCAAAGTTGTTGCGGAGAACACTGAAGCTTTCTTT; cdr3_aa: CAIKVVAENTEAFF
clone_size: -; v_call: TRBV7-9; j_call: TRBJ2-5; cdr3_length: 13; d_call: -; cdr3_nt: TGTGCCAGCAGCTTAGGAGGCCGGGAGACCCAGTACTTC; cdr3_aa: CASSLGGRETQYF
clone_size: -; v_call: TRBV28; j_call: TRBJ2-7; cdr3_length: 19; d_call: -; cdr3_nt: TGTGCCAGCACTCCCCCTCTGGGACGCTCGCAACTGGGACCCTACGAGCAGTACTTC; cdr3_aa: CASTPPLGRSQLGPYEQYF
clone_size: -; v_call: TRBV27; j_call: TRBJ2-5; cdr3_length: 16; d_call: TRBD1; cdr3_nt: TGTGCCAGCACCTCCGGGACAGGGGGAAGGGGAGAGACCCAGTACTTC; cdr3_aa: CASTSGTGGRGETQYF
clone_size: -; v_call: TRBV4-3; j_call: TRBJ2-3; cdr3_length: 14; d_call: -; cdr3_nt: TGCGCCAGCAGCCAAGATATAGGCACAGATACGCAGTATTTT; cdr3_aa: CASSQDIGTDTQYF
clone_size: -; v_call: TRBV5-4; j_call: TRBJ2-5; cdr3_length: 12; d_call: -; cdr3_nt: TGTGCCAGCAGCTTCCTACTAGAGACCCAGTACTTC; cdr3_aa: CASSFLLETQYF
clone_size: once; v_call: TRBV6-9; j_call: TRBJ2-3; cdr3_length: 17; d_call: -; cdr3_nt: TGTGCCAGCACAGGGCTCCGGAGCACGACTAGCACAGATACGCAGTATTTT; cdr3_aa: CASTGLRSTTSTDTQYF
clone_size: once; v_call: TRBV28; j_call: TRBJ2-3; cdr3_length: 17; d_call: TRBD2; cdr3_nt: TGTGCCAGCAGTTTGGAGCTAGCGGGGGGGCAGGCAGATACGCAGTATTTT; cdr3_aa: CASSLELAGGQADTQYF
clone_size: once; v_call: TRBV9; j_call: TRBJ2-3; cdr3_length: 15; d_call: TRBD1; cdr3_nt: TGTGCCAGCAGGCCGACAGGGGGCGTGGGAGATACGCAGTATTTT; cdr3_aa: CASRPTGGVGDTQYF
clone_size: -; v_call: TRBV6-1; j_call: TRBJ1-4; cdr3_length: 17; d_call: -; cdr3_nt: TGTGCCAGCAGTGAACCCCAGGCCGGACCCAGAAATGAAAAACTGTTTTTT; cdr3_aa: CASSEPQAGPRNEKLFF
clone_size: -; v_call: TRBV6-5; j_call: TRBJ1-1; cdr3_length: 14; d_call: -; cdr3_nt: TGTGCCAGCAGTTTGGGGCAGCAGAACACTGAAGCTTTCTTT; cdr3_aa: CASSLGQQNTEAFF